The rows below give T cell receptor beta chains drawn from one sample of a study of blood T cell repertoires in COVID-19. Profiled with immunoSEQ multiplex PCR; TCRdb holds only in-frame clones, not every one. This sample yields approximately 190,000 clones, of which 85% to 90% are seen a single time; approximately 6% belongs to the top ten. The sequencing sample was made of peripheral blood. The receptor set was obtained from a man older than 75 with acute or convalescent COVID-19. Each CDR3 is given with its conserved first and last residue. Fields, in order: clone size, V gene, J gene, D gene, CDR3 DNA, CDR3 protein. The D gene is left open where the match is weak. Clone size is shown for a subset of rows, as once, few, many or a class of expanded clone.

>.|TRBV27|TRBJ1-1|TRBD1
TGTGCCAGCAGTTTCCGCTCGGGACAGGGGAACACTGAAGCTTTCTTT
CASSFRSGQGNTEAFF
>.|TRBV7-9|TRBJ1-5|.
TGTGCCAGCAGCTTTGGAGCCCCCCAGCCCCAGCATTTT
CASSFGAPQPQHF
>.|TRBV6-5|TRBJ1-1|TRBD1
TGTGCCAGCAGGGGGCAGGGGGTTACTGAAGCTTTCTTT
CASRGQGVTEAFF
>.|TRBV27|TRBJ2-3|TRBD2
TGTGCCAGCAGTCGGAGGACTAGTTTTAGGACAGATACGCAGTATTTT
CASSRRTSFRTDTQYF
>.|TRBV9|TRBJ1-1|.
TGTGCCAGCGCTTGGGGAGTTGACACTGAAGCTTTCTTT
CASAWGVDTEAFF
>once|TRBV5-6|TRBJ2-1|TRBD2
TGTGCCAGCAGCCCCCTTAGCGGGAGGGCCATGGAGCAGTTCTTC
CASSPLSGRAMEQFF
>.|TRBV27|TRBJ1-2|.
TGTGCCAGCAGCCGTTTGGAGCAGAACTATGGCTACACCTTC
CASSRLEQNYGYTF
>.|TRBV14|TRBJ2-5|.
TGTGCCAGCAGCCAAGTCGGCGGAGGGGTGGAGACCCAGTACTTC
CASSQVGGGVETQYF
>.|TRBV30|TRBJ2-7|TRBD2
TGTGCCTGGAGTAAGGGACTAGTTGGGTTGTACGAGCAGTACTTC
CAWSKGLVGLYEQYF
>.|TRBV29-1|TRBJ2-1|.
TGCAGCGTTGAAGTCGTTCTGACAGGACACCTCTCCTACAATGAGCAGTTCTTC
CSVEVVLTGHLSYNEQFF
>.|TRBV23-1|TRBJ1-1|TRBD1
TGCGCCAGCAGTCAATCTAGACAGGGGGCGGAGGTAGCCACTGAAGCTTTCTTT
CASSQSRQGAEVATEAFF
>few|TRBV9|TRBJ2-5|TRBD2
TGTGCCACCTCGAGGAGCGGGGCCAACCAAGAGACCCAGTACTTC
CATSRSGANQETQYF
>few|TRBV2|TRBJ1-4|.
TGTGCCAGCGCCCCCTCCGACACAACTAATGAAAAACTGTTTTTT
CASAPSDTTNEKLFF
>.|TRBV7-2|TRBJ2-7|TRBD2
TGTGCCAGCAGCTCTAGACTAGCGGGAAGCGAGCAGTACTTC
CASSSRLAGSEQYF
>.|TRBV7-3|TRBJ2-2|.
TGTGCCTCGGGTGGGAGAAAGACCGGGGAGCTGTTTTTT
CASGGRKTGELFF
>.|TRBV7-9|TRBJ1-3|TRBD1
TGTGCCAGCAGCTCCAAATCAGGGGGCCTTGGTGACACCATATATTTT
CASSSKSGGLGDTIYF